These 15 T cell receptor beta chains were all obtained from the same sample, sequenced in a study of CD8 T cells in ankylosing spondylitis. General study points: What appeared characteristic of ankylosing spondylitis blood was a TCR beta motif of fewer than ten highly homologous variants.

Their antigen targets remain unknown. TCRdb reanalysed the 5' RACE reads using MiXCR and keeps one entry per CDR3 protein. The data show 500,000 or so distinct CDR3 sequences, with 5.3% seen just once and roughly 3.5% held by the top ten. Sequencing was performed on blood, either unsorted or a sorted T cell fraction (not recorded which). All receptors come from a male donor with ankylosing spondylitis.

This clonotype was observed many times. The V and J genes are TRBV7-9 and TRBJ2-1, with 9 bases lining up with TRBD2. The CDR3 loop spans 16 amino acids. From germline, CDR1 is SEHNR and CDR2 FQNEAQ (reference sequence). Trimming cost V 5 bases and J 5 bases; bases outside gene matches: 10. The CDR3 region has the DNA TGTGCCAGCAGCGTAGGCCCCGGGACTAGCCACAATGAGCAGTTCTTC. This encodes CASSVGPGTSHNEQFF.

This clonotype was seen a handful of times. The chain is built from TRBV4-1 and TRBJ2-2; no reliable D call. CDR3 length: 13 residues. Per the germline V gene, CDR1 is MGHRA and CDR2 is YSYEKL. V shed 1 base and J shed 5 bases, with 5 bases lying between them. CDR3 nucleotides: TGCGCCAGCAGCCAAGTCCGTACCGGGGAGCTGTTTTTT. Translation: CASSQVRTGELFF.

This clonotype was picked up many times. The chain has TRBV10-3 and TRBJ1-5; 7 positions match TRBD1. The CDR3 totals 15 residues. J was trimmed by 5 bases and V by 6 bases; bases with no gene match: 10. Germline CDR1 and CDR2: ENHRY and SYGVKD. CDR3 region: CAISNGQARDQPQHF. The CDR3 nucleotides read TGTGCCATCAGCAACGGACAGGCAAGGGATCAGCCCCAGCATTTT.

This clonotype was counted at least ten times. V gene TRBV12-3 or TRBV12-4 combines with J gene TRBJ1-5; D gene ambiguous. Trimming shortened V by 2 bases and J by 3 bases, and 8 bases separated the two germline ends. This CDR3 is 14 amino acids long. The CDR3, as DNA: TGTGCCAGCAGTTTATCGACACTCAATCAGCCCCAGCATTTT. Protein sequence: CASSLSTLNQPQHF.

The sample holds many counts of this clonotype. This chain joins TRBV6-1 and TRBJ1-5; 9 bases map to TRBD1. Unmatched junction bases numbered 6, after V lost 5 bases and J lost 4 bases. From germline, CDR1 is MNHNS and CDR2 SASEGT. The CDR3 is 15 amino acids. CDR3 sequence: CASSRTGATNQPQHF. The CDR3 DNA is TGTGCCAGCAGTCGGACAGGGGCGACAAATCAGCCCCAGCATTTT.

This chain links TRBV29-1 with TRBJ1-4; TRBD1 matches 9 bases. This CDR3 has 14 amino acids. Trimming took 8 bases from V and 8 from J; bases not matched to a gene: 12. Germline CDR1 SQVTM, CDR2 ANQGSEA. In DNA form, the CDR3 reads TGCAGCATCACGACGGGACAGGGAGGGGAAAAACTGTTTTTT. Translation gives CSITTGQGGEKLFF.

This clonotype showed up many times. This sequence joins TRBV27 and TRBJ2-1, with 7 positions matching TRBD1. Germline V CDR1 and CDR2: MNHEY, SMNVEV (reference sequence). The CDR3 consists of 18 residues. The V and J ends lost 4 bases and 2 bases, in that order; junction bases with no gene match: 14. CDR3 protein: CASSSLRQGLGAYNEQFF. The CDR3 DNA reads TGTGCCAGCAGTTCTCTGAGACAGGGTTTGGGCGCCTACAATGAGCAGTTCTTC.

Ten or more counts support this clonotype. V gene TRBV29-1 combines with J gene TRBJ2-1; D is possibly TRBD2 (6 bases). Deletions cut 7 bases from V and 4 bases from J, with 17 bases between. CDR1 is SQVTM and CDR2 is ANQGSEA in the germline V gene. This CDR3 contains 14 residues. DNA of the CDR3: TGCAGCGCCGCCCCGGAGGGTGGTTACAATGAGCAGTTCTTC. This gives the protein CSAAPEGGYNEQFF.

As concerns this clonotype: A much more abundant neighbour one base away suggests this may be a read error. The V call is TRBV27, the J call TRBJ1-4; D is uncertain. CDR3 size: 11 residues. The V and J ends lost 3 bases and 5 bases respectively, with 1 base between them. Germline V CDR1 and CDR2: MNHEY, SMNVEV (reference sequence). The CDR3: CASSFNEKLFF. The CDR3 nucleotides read TGTGCCAGCAGTTTCAATGAAAAACTGTTTTTT. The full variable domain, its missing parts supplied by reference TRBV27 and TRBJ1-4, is EAQVTQNPRYLITVTGKKLTVTCSQNMNHEYMSWYRQDPGLGLRQIYYSMNVEVTDKGDVPEGYKVSRKEKRNFPLILESPSPNQTSLYFCASSFNEKLFFGSGTQLSVL.

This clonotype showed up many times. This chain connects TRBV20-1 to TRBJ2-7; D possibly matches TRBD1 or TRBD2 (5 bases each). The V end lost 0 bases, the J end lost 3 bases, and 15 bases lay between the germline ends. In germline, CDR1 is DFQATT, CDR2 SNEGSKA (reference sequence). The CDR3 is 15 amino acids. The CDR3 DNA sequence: TGCAGTGCTAGAGATCCGGACACGGCGGGCTACGAGCAGTACTTC. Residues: CSARDPDTAGYEQYF.

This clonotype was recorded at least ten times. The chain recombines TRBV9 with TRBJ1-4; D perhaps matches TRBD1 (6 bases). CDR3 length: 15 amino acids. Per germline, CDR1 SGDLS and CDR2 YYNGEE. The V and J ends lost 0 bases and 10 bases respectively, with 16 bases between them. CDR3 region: CASSVEGGWLGKLFF. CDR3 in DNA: TGTGCCAGCAGCGTAGAAGGGGGTTGGCTCGGAAAACTGTTTTTT.

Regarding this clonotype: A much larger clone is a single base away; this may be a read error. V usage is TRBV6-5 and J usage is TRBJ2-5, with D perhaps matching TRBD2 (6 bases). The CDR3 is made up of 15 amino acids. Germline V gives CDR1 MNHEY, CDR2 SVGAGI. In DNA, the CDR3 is TGTGCCATCAGTTACTCGACGGCGGGGCGAGAGACCCAGTACTTC. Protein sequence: CAISYSTAGRETQYF.

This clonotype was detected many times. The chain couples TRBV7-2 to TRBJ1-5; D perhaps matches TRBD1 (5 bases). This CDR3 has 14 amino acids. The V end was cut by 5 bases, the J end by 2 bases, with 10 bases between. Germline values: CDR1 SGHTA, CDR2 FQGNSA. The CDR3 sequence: CASSRRDGNQPQHF. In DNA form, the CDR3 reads TGTGCCAGCAGCCGCCGGGACGGCAATCAGCCCCAGCATTTT.

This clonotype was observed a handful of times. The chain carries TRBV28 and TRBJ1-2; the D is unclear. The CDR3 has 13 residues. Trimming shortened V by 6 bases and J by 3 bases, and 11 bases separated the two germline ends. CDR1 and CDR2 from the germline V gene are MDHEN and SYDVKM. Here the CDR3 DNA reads TGTGCCAGCAGATCAGACGCATACTATGGCTACACCTTC. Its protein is CASRSDAYYGYTF.

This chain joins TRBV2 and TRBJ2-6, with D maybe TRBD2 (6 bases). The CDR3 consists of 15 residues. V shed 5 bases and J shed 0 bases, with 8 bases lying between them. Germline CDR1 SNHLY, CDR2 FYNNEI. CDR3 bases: TGTGCCAGCAGTATGGACTACTCTGGGGCCAACGTCCTGACTTTC. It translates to CASSMDYSGANVLTF. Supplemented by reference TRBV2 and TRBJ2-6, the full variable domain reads EPEVTQTPSHQVTQMGQEVILRCVPISNHLYFYWYRQILGQKVEFLVSFYNNEISEKSEIFDDQFSVERPDGSNFTLKIRSTKLEDSAMYFCASSMDYSGANVLTFGAGSRLTVL.